This T cell receptor beta chain was captured by sequencing in a study of T cell changes during pregnancy in multiple sclerosis. Germline V gene data show CDR1 as SGHRS and CDR2 as YFSETQ. This CDR3 has 18 amino acids. J was trimmed by 3 bases and V by 0 bases; bases with no gene match: 12. This table comes from immunoSEQ multiplex PCR, and its TCRdb copy is limited to in-frame clones, with some not included. This sample has about 52,000 clones, with around 94% found just once. The rearrangement joins TRBV5-1 to TRBJ2-7; 10 bases agree with TRBD1. The specimen was CD4+ T cells from peripheral blood mononuclear cells, collected before pregnancy. The origin of this receptor is a female donor with multiple sclerosis, enrolled in a pregnancy study. The CDR3 here is CASSLEDRGKGIRYEQYF. Here the CDR3 DNA reads TGCGCCAGCAGCTTGGAGGACAGGGGGAAGGGTATTCGCTACGAGCAGTACTTC. Looking up the rest from reference TRBV5-1 and TRBJ2-7 gives the full variable domain: KAGVTQTPRYLIKTRGQQVTLSCSPISGHRSVSWYQQTPGQGLQFLFEYFSETQRNKGNFPGRFSGRQFSNSRSEMNVSTLELGDSALYLCASSLEDRGKGIRYEQYFGPGTRLTVT.